A selection of T cell receptor beta chains follows, all from one sample in a study of T cell responses to AZD1222 COVID-19 vaccine. Data came from immunoSEQ multiplex PCR; TCRdb stores just in-frame clones and leaves some out. This table holds 80,000 to 130,000 clones, less than 90% found once. The specimen was peripheral blood, collected on day 0 of AZD1222 vaccination. The receptors here all came from an adult in good health. Each CDR3 is given with its conserved first and last residue. D genes are given only for firm matches. Some rows have no size entry. The others give once, few or many, or a class for an expanded clone.

D gene,J gene,clone size,V gene,CDR3 DNA,CDR3 protein
TRBD2,TRBJ2-5,-,TRBV25-1,TGTGCGTGTCGGGGAGGACTAGCGGGACCAAATCAAGAGACCCAGTACTTC,CACRGGLAGPNQETQYF
-,TRBJ2-5,-,TRBV28,TGTGCCAGCAGTTATGTTAGGGGGACCCAGTACTTC,CASSYVRGTQYF
-,TRBJ2-5,once,TRBV7-9,TGTGCCAGCAGCTCAGGGGTCGCCGAGACCCAGTACTTC,CASSSGVAETQYF
-,TRBJ1-6,-,TRBV6-5,TGTGCCAGCAGTTACAGCGGGGGCTATAATTCACCCCTCCACTTT,CASSYSGGYNSPLHF
-,TRBJ2-5,-,TRBV6-1,TGTGCCAGCAGTGAAGCCTTCGGCAGGGAAGAGACCCAGTACTTC,CASSEAFGREETQYF
-,TRBJ1-2,-,TRBV29-1,TGCAGCGTTGAGGGGGAGGGGTTCGGCTATGGCTACACCTTC,CSVEGEGFGYGYTF
TRBD1,TRBJ1-2,-,TRBV10-3,TGTGCCATCAGTACTTGGACAGGGGGATCGTCTAACTATGGCTACACCTTC,CAISTWTGGSSNYGYTF
TRBD2,TRBJ2-3,-,TRBV3-1/TRBV3-2,TGTGCCAGCAGCTTCCTAGCGGGAGGGCCAGGGGATACGCAGTATTTT,CASSFLAGGPGDTQYF
-,TRBJ1-2,-,TRBV5-1,TGCGCCAGCAGCCAGGACGCTAACTATGGCTACACCTTC,CASSQDANYGYTF
TRBD1,TRBJ1-5,-,TRBV6-5,TGTGCCAGCAGTTTGCCGGGACAGGGGGTGCCAGTAAAGCATTTT,CASSLPGQGVPVKHF
TRBD1,TRBJ2-4,-,TRBV11-2,TGTGCCAGCAGCTTAGATTACTTATCCCAGGGGGTAGCCAAAAACATTCAGTACTTC,CASSLDYLSQGVAKNIQYF
TRBD1,TRBJ2-3,once,TRBV29-1,TGCAGCGTATCGGGACAGGGACTCGATACGCAGTATTTT,CSVSGQGLDTQYF
TRBD1,TRBJ1-4,-,TRBV5-1,TGCGCCAGCAGAACCGGGACAGGGATGTCTAATGAAAAACTGTTTTTT,CASRTGTGMSNEKLFF
-,TRBJ1-1,-,TRBV19,TGTGCCAGTAGTATCGGGGAGATAGCTTTCTTT,CASSIGEIAFF
-,TRBJ1-5,-,TRBV6-5,TGTGCCAGCAAGGGGTATAGCAATCAGCCCCAGCATTTT,CASKGYSNQPQHF
-,TRBJ1-5,-,TRBV24-1,TGTGCCACCAGTGATCCCACCATTGACAATCAGCCCCAGCATTTT,CATSDPTIDNQPQHF
-,TRBJ1-2,-,TRBV5-1,TGCGCCAGCAGCTTGGGTTCCGGCCAGAATAACTATGGCTACACCTTC,CASSLGSGQNNYGYTF
-,TRBJ2-7,-,TRBV6-5,TGTGCCAGCAGTCCCGGGGTCCACGAGCAGTACTTC,CASSPGVHEQYF
-,TRBJ2-3,few,TRBV7-2,TGTGCCAGCGTGGCAGTGGTTACGCAGTATTTT,CASVAVVTQYF
-,TRBJ1-2,-,TRBV3-1/TRBV3-2,TGTGCCAGCAGCCAAGCCGGTAGGGACTATGGCTACACCTTC,CASSQAGRDYGYTF
-,TRBJ1-2,once,TRBV7-9,TGTGCCAGCAGCACAGGGTTTACTGGCTACACCTTC,CASSTGFTGYTF
TRBD1,TRBJ1-2,-,TRBV7-2,TGTGCCAGCAGCTTAGTGGGGACAGGGAACTATGGCTACACCTTC,CASSLVGTGNYGYTF
-,TRBJ2-4,-,TRBV28,TGTGCCAGCAGTTTATGGGAGGGTGCGTCCAAAAACATTCAGTACTTC,CASSLWEGASKNIQYF
-,TRBJ1-3,-,TRBV27,TGTGCCAGCAGTTTATCCCCGCCTGCCAGTCCTGGAAACACCATATATTTT,CASSLSPPASPGNTIYF
-,TRBJ1-2,-,TRBV10-3,TGTGCCACAAAACCTCAGGAGAACTATGGCTACACCTTC,CATKPQENYGYTF
-,TRBJ1-2,-,TRBV7-9,TGTGCCAGCAGCTTAGAATTAGAGCTGGGCTATGGCTACACCTTC,CASSLELELGYGYTF
-,TRBJ1-2,-,TRBV2,TGTGCCAGCACCGAACACCGCTCGGGGCGCGGCCTCTATGGCTACACCTTC,CASTEHRSGRGLYGYTF
-,TRBJ1-1,-,TRBV7-8,TGTGCCAGCAGCTTAGACGGATACACTGAAGCTTTCTTT,CASSLDGYTEAFF
TRBD1,TRBJ1-5,-,TRBV7-8,TGTGCCAGCAGCCGGGACAGCCAGAATCAGCCCCAGCATTTT,CASSRDSQNQPQHF
TRBD2,TRBJ2-2,-,TRBV29-1,TGCAGCGTGAAATTAGCGGGGGTGGAGACCGGGGAGCTGTTTTTT,CSVKLAGVETGELFF
TRBD1,TRBJ2-7,-,TRBV13,TGTGCCAGCAGAAGAACAGGGGAAACCTACGAGCAGTACTTC,CASRRTGETYEQYF
-,TRBJ2-3,-,TRBV6-1,TGTGCCAGCAGTGAACCCCCCAACCCCACAGATACGCAGTATTTT,CASSEPPNPTDTQYF
-,TRBJ2-7,-,TRBV28,TGTGCCACCCGGACAATAAGCTCCTACGAGCAGTACTTC,CATRTISSYEQYF
-,TRBJ1-1,few,TRBV7-8,TGTGCCAGCAGCTTGTACCGGGGTATAAGGTACACTGAAGCTTTCTTT,CASSLYRGIRYTEAFF
-,TRBJ1-3,-,TRBV19,TGTGCCAGTAGATTGGATGGAAACACCATATATTTT,CASRLDGNTIYF
-,TRBJ1-1,-,TRBV4-1,TGCGCCAGCAGCCAAGCCGGGCTGACGAACACTGAAGCTTTCTTT,CASSQAGLTNTEAFF
TRBD1,TRBJ2-1,-,TRBV28,TGTGCCAGCAGTATTCCGGGACAGGGGGCGCTTAATGAGCAGTTCTTC,CASSIPGQGALNEQFF
TRBD1,TRBJ2-5,-,TRBV24-1,TGTGCCACCAGTGCCGGGGACAGGGGGCGCGAGACCCAGTACTTC,CATSAGDRGRETQYF
-,TRBJ1-3,-,TRBV9,TGTGCCAGCGGCGTAGGGCGGATGCGAAACACCATATATTTT,CASGVGRMRNTIYF
-,TRBJ2-6,-,TRBV12-3/TRBV12-4,TGTGCCAGCGCTCTTCTCGGGGCCAACGTCCTGACTTTC,CASALLGANVLTF
TRBD1,TRBJ2-6,few,TRBV12-5,TGTGCTAGTGGGCTGACAGGGGGCGCTGGGGCCAACGTCCTGACTTTC,CASGLTGGAGANVLTF
TRBD1,TRBJ2-1,-,TRBV7-9,TGTGCCAGCAGCTTAGGGGACAGGGATGAGTTCTTC,CASSLGDRDEFF
-,TRBJ2-3,-,TRBV4-2,TGTGCCAGCAGCCAAGATCCCAATTACTCGGGTACGCAGTATTTT,CASSQDPNYSGTQYF
-,TRBJ1-6,-,TRBV28,TGTGCCAGCAGTTATCGGTCACCCCTCCACTTT,CASSYRSPLHF
-,TRBJ2-3,-,TRBV29-1,TGCAGCGTTGAACTACGGTCCCCGGGACGCCAGAATACGCAGTATTTT,CSVELRSPGRQNTQYF